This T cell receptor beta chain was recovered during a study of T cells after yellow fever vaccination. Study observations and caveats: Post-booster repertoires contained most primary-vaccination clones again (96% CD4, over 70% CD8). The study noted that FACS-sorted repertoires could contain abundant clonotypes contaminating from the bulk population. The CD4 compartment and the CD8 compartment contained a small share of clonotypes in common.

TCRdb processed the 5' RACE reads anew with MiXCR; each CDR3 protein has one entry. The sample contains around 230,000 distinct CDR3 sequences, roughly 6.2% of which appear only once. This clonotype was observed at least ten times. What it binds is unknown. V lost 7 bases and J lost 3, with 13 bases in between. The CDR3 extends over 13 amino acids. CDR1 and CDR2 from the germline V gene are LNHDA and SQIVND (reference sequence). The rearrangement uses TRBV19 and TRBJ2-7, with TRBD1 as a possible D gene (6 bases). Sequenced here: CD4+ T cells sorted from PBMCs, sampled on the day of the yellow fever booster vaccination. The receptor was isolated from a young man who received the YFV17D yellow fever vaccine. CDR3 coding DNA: TGTGCCAGTACCTCGGGACAAGACTACGAGCAGTACTTC. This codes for CASTSGQDYEQYF.